This T cell receptor beta chain was identified in a study of shared clonotypes between healthy human individuals. Study outcomes and limitations: As a rule, naive subsets had a larger estimated richness than memory subsets. Shared clonotypes: roughly 5% naive CD4, 3% to 3.5% naive CD8, less than 2.5% memory CD4, 0.4% memory CD8.

CDR3 length: 14 amino acids. Germline CDR1 is MDHEN and CDR2 is SYDVKM. V lost 5 bases, J lost 5 bases, and 5 bases stayed unmatched. This clone has only one observation. Its antigen is not identified. The assay was immunoSEQ multiplex PCR, and TCRdb's table has in-frame clones only and misses some. Found here are roughly 700,000 clones, 90% of them singletons; the top ten hold 34%. This chain connects TRBV28 to TRBJ1-1; 10 bases are shared with TRBD1. The sample comprised memory CD8+ T cells from PBMCs. Subset defined: CD45RO+ cells pooled with CCR7-negative TemRA cells. This clonotype was sampled from a man aged 18-30 years in good health. Some clones in this sample may be carry-over from other donors' samples. The CDR3 nucleotides are TGTGCCAGCAGTATCCGGGACAGGGGTACTGAAGCTTTCTTT. It translates to CASSIRDRGTEAFF.